Listed below are T cell receptor beta chains from one sample, sequenced in a study of Graves' ophthalmopathy and Graves' hyperthyroidism. In TCRdb, the multiplex PCR reads were re-called with MiXCR into one record per CDR3 protein. The table lists about 500,000 distinct CDR3 sequences, 39% of them singletons. The source material was peripheral blood or thyroid tissue (not recorded which). All receptors come from an adult man with Graves' hyperthyroidism. CDR3s include the opening cysteine and the closing phenylalanine or tryptophan. Each record gives: clone size, J gene, V gene, D gene, CDR3 protein, CDR3 DNA. D genes are given only for firm matches. Clone size is not always given. Where it is, it says once, few, many or a class for expanded clones.

abundance: many
j_gene: TRBJ2-5
v_gene: TRBV12-3/TRBV12-4
d_gene: TRBD2
CDR3aa: CASSFLGDYETQYF
CDR3nt: TGTGCCAGCAGTTTCCTTGGGGACTACGAGACCCAGTACTTC

abundance: NA
j_gene: TRBJ1-1
v_gene: TRBV6-5
d_gene: NA
CDR3aa: CASSYSGGSWGTEAFF
CDR3nt: TGTGCCAGCAGTTACTCTGGGGGGTCATGGGGCACTGAAGCTTTCTTT

abundance: NA
j_gene: TRBJ2-7
v_gene: TRBV7-9
d_gene: NA
CDR3aa: CASSAIGPRRGEQYF
CDR3nt: TGTGCCAGCAGCGCCATCGGGCCAAGGAGGGGCGAGCAGTACTTC

abundance: NA
j_gene: TRBJ2-5
v_gene: TRBV6-1
d_gene: TRBD2
CDR3aa: CASSRAGGRRETQYF
CDR3nt: TGTGCCAGCAGTAGAGCGGGGGGGCGTCGTGAGACCCAGTACTTC

abundance: NA
j_gene: TRBJ1-3
v_gene: TRBV5-1
d_gene: NA
CDR3aa: CASIPGGGSGNTIYF
CDR3nt: TGTGCCAGCATCCCGGGGGGGGGCTCTGGAAACACCATATATTTT

abundance: many
j_gene: TRBJ2-5
v_gene: TRBV5-4
d_gene: NA
CDR3aa: CASSLSVAETQYF
CDR3nt: TGTGCCAGCAGCTTGTCGGTAGCAGAGACCCAGTACTTC

abundance: NA
j_gene: TRBJ2-5
v_gene: TRBV5-1
d_gene: TRBD1
CDR3aa: CASRTPGTGKETQYF
CDR3nt: TGCGCCAGCAGGACCCCCGGGACAGGGAAAGAGACCCAGTACTTC

abundance: NA
j_gene: TRBJ2-7
v_gene: TRBV29-1
d_gene: NA
CDR3aa: CSDGQSYEQYF
CDR3nt: TGCAGCGACGGACAGAGCTACGAGCAGTACTTC

abundance: NA
j_gene: TRBJ2-5
v_gene: TRBV7-9
d_gene: NA
CDR3aa: CASSSDWRETQYF
CDR3nt: TGTGCCAGCAGCTCCGATTGGCGGGAGACCCAGTACTTC

abundance: many
j_gene: TRBJ2-7
v_gene: TRBV24-1
d_gene: TRBD2
CDR3aa: CATSPGGGYEQYF
CDR3nt: TGTGCCACCAGTCCGGGGGGGGGCTACGAGCAGTACTTC

abundance: many
j_gene: TRBJ1-2
v_gene: TRBV24-1
d_gene: TRBD1
CDR3aa: CATSPSAGTGVSYTF
CDR3nt: TGTGCCACCAGTCCCTCGGCCGGGACAGGGGTAAGCTACACCTTC

abundance: NA
j_gene: TRBJ2-1
v_gene: TRBV24-1
d_gene: TRBD2
CDR3aa: CATSDRQRTSSYNEQFF
CDR3nt: TGTGCCACCAGTGACCGACAGAGGACTAGCTCCTACAATGAGCAGTTCTTC

abundance: NA
j_gene: TRBJ1-5
v_gene: TRBV2
d_gene: NA
CDR3aa: CASSEWGGNQLQHF
CDR3nt: TGCGCCAGCAGTGAATGGGGGGGCAATCAGCTCCAGCATTTT

abundance: many
j_gene: TRBJ1-6
v_gene: TRBV2
d_gene: NA
CDR3aa: CASGRDTDNSPLHF
CDR3nt: TGTGCCAGCGGCCGGGATACGGATAATTCACCCCTCCACTTT

abundance: NA
j_gene: TRBJ2-3
v_gene: TRBV12-3/TRBV12-4
d_gene: NA
CDR3aa: CASNLNTDTQYF
CDR3nt: TGTGCCAGCAACCTTAACACAGATACGCAGTATTTT

abundance: many
j_gene: TRBJ2-7
v_gene: TRBV2
d_gene: NA
CDR3aa: CASSEALGERHYEQYF
CDR3nt: TGTGCCAGCAGTGAAGCGCTTGGGGAGCGCCACTACGAGCAGTACTTC

abundance: NA
j_gene: TRBJ2-7
v_gene: TRBV24-1
d_gene: TRBD1
CDR3aa: CATSLTGFYEQYF
CDR3nt: TGTGCCACCAGTTTGACAGGGTTCTACGAGCAGTACTTC

abundance: many
j_gene: TRBJ1-1
v_gene: TRBV19
d_gene: NA
CDR3aa: CATRGHLNTEAFF
CDR3nt: TGTGCCACCCGGGGACATCTCAACACTGAAGCTTTCTTT

abundance: many
j_gene: TRBJ2-5
v_gene: TRBV20-1
d_gene: TRBD1
CDR3aa: CSARADRGETQYF
CDR3nt: TGCAGTGCTAGAGCGGACAGGGGGGAGACCCAGTACTTC

abundance: NA
j_gene: TRBJ1-1
v_gene: TRBV7-8
d_gene: NA
CDR3aa: CASSWNRNTEAFF
CDR3nt: TGTGCCAGCAGTTGGAACCGAAACACTGAAGCTTTCTTT